This T cell receptor beta chain was observed in a study of cytomegalovirus exposure and HLA in healthy donors. Study-wide context: A prior study identified 117 million unique TCR beta sequences from about 180 million T cells. Genotyping of some 390 donors showed that over 65% belonged to the Caucasian-associated ancestry cluster.

A note on this clone: As yet, its antigen is unknown.

13 Jbeta primers and 60 Vbeta primers were used for the PCR. Data came from immunoSEQ multiplex PCR; TCRdb stores just in-frame clones and leaves some out. The repertoire consists of around 180,000 clones, with 84% occurring once and the leading ten covering 1% to 1.5%. Study-wide findings and caveats: Association of a missense DCLRE1C variant with TCR beta V- and J-gene trimming was reported in a later analysis. Fewer N-insertions (relative to the approximately 700-donor mean) were reportedly seen in an Asian-associated ancestry cluster in a later analysis.

Sequenced material: PBMCs. The origin of this receptor is a girl aged 2 to 10 in good health and CMV-seropositive.

CDR3 sequence: CASSEIERGATYEQYF. The CDR3 DNA reads as TGTGCCAGCAGTGAGATAGAGCGGGGGGCCACCTACGAGCAGTACTTC. The rearrangement links TRBV4-2 to TRBJ2-5; 9 bases map to TRBD2. The J call may be in error: the DNA end matches TRBJ2-7 better. Germline CDR1 and CDR2: LGHNA and YNFKEQ. The CDR3 consists of 16 residues.